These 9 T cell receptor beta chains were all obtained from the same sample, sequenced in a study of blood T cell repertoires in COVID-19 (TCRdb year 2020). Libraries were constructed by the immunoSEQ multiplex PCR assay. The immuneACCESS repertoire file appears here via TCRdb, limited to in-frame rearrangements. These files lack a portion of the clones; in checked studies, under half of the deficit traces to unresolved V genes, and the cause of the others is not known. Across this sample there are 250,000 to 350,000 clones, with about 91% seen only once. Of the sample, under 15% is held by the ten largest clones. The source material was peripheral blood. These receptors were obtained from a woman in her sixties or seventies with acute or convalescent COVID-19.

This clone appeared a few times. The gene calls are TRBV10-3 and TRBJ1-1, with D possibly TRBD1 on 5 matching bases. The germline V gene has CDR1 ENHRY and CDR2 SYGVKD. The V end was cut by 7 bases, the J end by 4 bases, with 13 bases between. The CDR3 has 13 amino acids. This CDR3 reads CAIIDGGSTEAFF. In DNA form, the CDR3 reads TGTGCCATCATCGATGGGGGGTCCACTGAAGCTTTCTTT.

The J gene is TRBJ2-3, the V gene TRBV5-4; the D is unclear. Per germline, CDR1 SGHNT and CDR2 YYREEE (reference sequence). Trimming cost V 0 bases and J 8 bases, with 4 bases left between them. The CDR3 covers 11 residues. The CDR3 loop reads CASSLDGTQYF. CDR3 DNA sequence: TGTGCCAGCAGCTTGGACGGTACGCAGTATTTT.

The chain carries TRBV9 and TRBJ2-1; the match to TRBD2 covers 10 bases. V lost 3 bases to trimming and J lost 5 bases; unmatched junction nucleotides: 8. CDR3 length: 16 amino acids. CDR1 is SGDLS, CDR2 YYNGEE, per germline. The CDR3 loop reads CASSGAGLARHNEQFF. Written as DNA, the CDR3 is TGTGCCAGCAGCGGAGCGGGACTAGCGCGACACAATGAGCAGTTCTTC.

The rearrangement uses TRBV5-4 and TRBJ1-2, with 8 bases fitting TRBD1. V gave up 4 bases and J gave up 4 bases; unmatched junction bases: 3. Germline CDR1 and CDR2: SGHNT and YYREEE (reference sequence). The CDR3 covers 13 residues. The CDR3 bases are TGTGCCAGCAGCCAGGACAGGGTCTATGGCTACACCTTC. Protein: CASSQDRVYGYTF.

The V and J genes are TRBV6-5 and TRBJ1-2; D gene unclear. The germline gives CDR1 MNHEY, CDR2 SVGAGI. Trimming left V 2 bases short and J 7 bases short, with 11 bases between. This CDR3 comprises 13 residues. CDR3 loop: CASSYRQAPGYTF. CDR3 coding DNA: TGTGCCAGCAGTTACAGGCAGGCCCCTGGCTACACCTTC.

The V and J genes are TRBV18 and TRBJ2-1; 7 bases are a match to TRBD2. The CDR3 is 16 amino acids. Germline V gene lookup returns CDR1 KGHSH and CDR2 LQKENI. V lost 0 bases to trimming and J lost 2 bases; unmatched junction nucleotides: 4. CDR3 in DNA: TGTGCCAGCTCACCACCGGGGGGGGGTACCTACAATGAGCAGTTCTTC. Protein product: CASSPPGGGTYNEQFF.

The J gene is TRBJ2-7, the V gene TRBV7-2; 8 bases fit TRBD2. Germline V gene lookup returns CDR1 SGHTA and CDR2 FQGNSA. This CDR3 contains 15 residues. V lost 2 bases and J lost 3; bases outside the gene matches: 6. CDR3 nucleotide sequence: TGTGCCAGCAGCTTAACCAGAACTAGCGGCTACGAGCAGTACTTC. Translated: CASSLTRTSGYEQYF.

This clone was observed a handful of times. CDR3 DNA sequence: TGCAGCGTTGCAGCCGGGACAGGGATCAATGAGCAGTTCTTC. Translated, it gives CSVAAGTGINEQFF. The chain carries TRBV29-1 and TRBJ2-1; 9 nucleotides match TRBD1. This CDR3 comprises 14 residues. Per germline, CDR1 SQVTM and CDR2 ANQGSEA. After removal of 4 bases from V and 6 bases from J, the junction contained 7 bases not matched to a gene.

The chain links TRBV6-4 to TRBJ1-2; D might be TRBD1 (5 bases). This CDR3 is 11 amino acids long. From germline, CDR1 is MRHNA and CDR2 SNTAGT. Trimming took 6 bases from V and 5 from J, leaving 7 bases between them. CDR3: CASRGLYGYTF. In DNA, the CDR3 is TGTGCCAGCAGGGGACTATATGGCTACACCTTC.